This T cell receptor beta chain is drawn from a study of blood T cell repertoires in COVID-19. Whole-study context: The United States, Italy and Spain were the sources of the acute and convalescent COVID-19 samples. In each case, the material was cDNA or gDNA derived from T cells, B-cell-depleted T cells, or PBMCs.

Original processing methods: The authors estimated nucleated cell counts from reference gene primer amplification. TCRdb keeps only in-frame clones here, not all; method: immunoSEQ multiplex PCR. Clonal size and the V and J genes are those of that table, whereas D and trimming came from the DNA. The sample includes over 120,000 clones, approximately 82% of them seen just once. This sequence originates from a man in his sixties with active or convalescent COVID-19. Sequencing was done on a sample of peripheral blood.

The CDR3 coding sequence is TGTGCCAGCAGTCTCTCCCTCGGGACACCGATGAACACTGAAGCTTTCTTT. It encodes CASSLSLGTPMNTEAFF. V gene TRBV2 combines with J gene TRBJ1-1, with a tentative D call TRBD1 (6 bases). The V end lost 5 bases, the J end lost 0 bases, and 19 bases lay between the germline ends. Germline values: CDR1 SNHLY, CDR2 FYNNEI. The CDR3 length is 17 residues.